This passage covers 10 T cell receptor beta chains from one sample sequenced in a study of blood T cell repertoires in COVID-19. TCRdb's copy holds only in-frame clones and misses some; the assay was immunoSEQ multiplex PCR. Of some 500,000 clones listed, around 90% are singletons. Sequencing was done on a sample of peripheral blood. All receptors derive from a woman aged 50 to 60 with COVID-19, enrolled during active disease.

This sequence joins TRBV6-5 and TRBJ1-6, with D unclear. V was trimmed by 7 bases and J by 8 bases, leaving 9 bases between them. CDR3 length equals 12 residues. Germline CDR1 MNHEY, CDR2 SVGAGI. The CDR3 here is CASTGGYSPLHF. CDR3 DNA: TGTGCCAGCACAGGAGGGTATTCACCCCTCCACTTT.

The rearrangement links TRBV2 to TRBJ1-1; unclear D gene. Trimming stripped 1 base from V and 9 bases from J, with 12 bases between. The CDR3 has 13 residues. Germline V gives CDR1 SNHLY, CDR2 FYNNEI. The CDR3: CASSEVNGNQAFF. The CDR3 DNA is TGTGCCAGCAGTGAAGTCAACGGGAACCAAGCTTTCTTT.

This chain joins TRBV5-1 and TRBJ1-1, with TRBD1 matching over 8 bases. This CDR3 spans 14 amino acids. Germline V CDR1 and CDR2: SGHRS, YFSETQ. The junction had 2 bases not matched to a gene; V was cut back by 3 bases and J by 1 base. CDR3 nucleotides: TGCGCCAGCAGCTGGACAGGGACGAACACTGAAGCTTTCTTT. Translated, it gives CASSWTGTNTEAFF.

The chain recombines TRBV7-2 with TRBJ1-1, with TRBD1 as a possible D gene (6 bases). Per the germline V gene, CDR1 is SGHTA and CDR2 is FQGNSA. The CDR3 has 13 residues. Trimming took 3 bases from V and 7 from J, leaving 12 bases between them. CDR3 in DNA: TGTGCCAGCAGCTTGGGGGGGGGCCTTGAAGCTTTCTTT. Protein product: CASSLGGGLEAFF.

This clone was seen just once. The genes are TRBV25-1 and TRBJ2-1; 9 nucleotides match TRBD1. V dropped 3 bases and J dropped 2; count of bases not matched to a gene: 11. Germline-derived CDR1 and CDR2 are MGHDK and SYGVNS. The CDR3 has 18 residues. The chain's CDR3 is CASSDYKTGGDPYNEQFF. CDR3 sequence (DNA): TGTGCCAGCAGTGACTACAAGACAGGGGGAGACCCCTACAATGAGCAGTTCTTC.

V and J are TRBV28 and TRBJ1-6; 7 positions match TRBD1. Per the germline V gene, CDR1 is MDHEN and CDR2 is SYDVKM. J gave up 0 bases and V 8 bases, and 7 bases lay outside the gene matches. The CDR3 length is 16 residues. For the CDR3, the DNA is TGTGCCAGCTCCCCAGGGGGGAGCTCCTATAATTCACCCCTCCACTTT. Amino acids: CASSPGGSSYNSPLHF.

The chain carries TRBV11-2 and TRBJ2-3; 9 bases are shared with TRBD2. CDR1 SGHAT and CDR2 FQNNGV come from the germline V gene. Germline trimming cut 5 bases from V and 6 bases from J; bases unmatched to any gene: 9. CDR3 length equals 15 residues. The CDR3 spells CASSHPAGGRDTQYF. CDR3 nucleotides: TGTGCCAGCAGCCACCCAGCGGGGGGACGGGATACGCAGTATTTT.

The chain recombines TRBV6-5 with TRBJ1-1; 9 nucleotides align to TRBD1. CDR1 is MNHEY and CDR2 is SVGAGI in the germline V gene. V dropped 5 bases and J dropped 4; count of bases not matched to a gene: 8. The CDR3 consists of 15 residues. CDR3 sequence (DNA): TGTGCCAGCAGTATATCGACAGGGGGGGCCACTGAAGCTTTCTTT. This codes for CASSISTGGATEAFF.

This chain connects TRBV7-9 to TRBJ1-1; possible D gene TRBD1, 6 bases. Germline V CDR1 and CDR2: SEHNR, FQNEAQ (reference sequence). The CDR3 runs 14 residues. V was pared by 4 bases and J by 1 base, with 10 bases between. The CDR3 DNA reads TGTGCCAGCAGCTCAAGACAGGCGAACACTGAAGCTTTCTTT. Its translation: CASSSRQANTEAFF.

V gene TRBV7-6 combines with J gene TRBJ2-3; 14 positions match TRBD2. V lost 5 bases to trimming and J lost 0 bases; unmatched junction nucleotides: 7. The V gene's germline CDR1 is SGHVS and CDR2 FNYEAQ. This CDR3 is 18 amino acids long. In nucleotides, the CDR3 is TGTGCCAGCAGCCCCGGGACTAGCGGGGGATTTAGCACAGATACGCAGTATTTT. Its translation is CASSPGTSGGFSTDTQYF.